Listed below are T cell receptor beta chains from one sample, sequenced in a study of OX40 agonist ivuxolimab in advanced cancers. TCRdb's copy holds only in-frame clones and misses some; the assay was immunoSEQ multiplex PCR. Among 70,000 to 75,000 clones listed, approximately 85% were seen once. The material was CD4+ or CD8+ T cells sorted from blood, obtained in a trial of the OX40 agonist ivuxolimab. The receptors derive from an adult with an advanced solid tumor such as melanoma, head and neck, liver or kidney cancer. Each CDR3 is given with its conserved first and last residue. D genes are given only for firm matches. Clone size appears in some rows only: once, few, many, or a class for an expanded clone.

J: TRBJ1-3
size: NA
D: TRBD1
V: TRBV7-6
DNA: TGTGCCAGCAGCTTAGAGGGACAGGGAAACACCATATATTTT
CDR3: CASSLEGQGNTIYF

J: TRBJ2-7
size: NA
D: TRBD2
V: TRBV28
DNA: TGTGCCAGCAGTACCTACGCCGGGGGGAGCGAGCAGTACTTC
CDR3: CASSTYAGGSEQYF

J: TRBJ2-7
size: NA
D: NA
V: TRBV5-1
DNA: TGCGCCAGCAGCCCTGATCGGGACGAGCAGTACTTC
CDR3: CASSPDRDEQYF

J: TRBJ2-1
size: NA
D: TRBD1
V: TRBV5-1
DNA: TGCGCCAGCAGCACCGGACAGGGATTCAATGAGCAGTTCTTC
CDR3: CASSTGQGFNEQFF

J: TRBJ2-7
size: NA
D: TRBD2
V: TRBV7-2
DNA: TGTGCCAGCAGCACAACTGGTGGGGGGGGAGAGCAGTACTTC
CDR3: CASSTTGGGGEQYF

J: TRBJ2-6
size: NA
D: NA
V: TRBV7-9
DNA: TGTGCCAGCAGCCTAGGGACCGCCTCCTCTGGGGCCAACGTCCTGACTTTC
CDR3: CASSLGTASSGANVLTF

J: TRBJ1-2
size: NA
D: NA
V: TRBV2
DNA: TGTGCCAGCAGTGAAGGACGGACGGTCTCCGGCTACACCTTC
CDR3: CASSEGRTVSGYTF

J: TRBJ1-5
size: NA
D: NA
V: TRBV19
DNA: TGTGCCAGTAGTTTCACTAATCAGCCCCAGCATTTT
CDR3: CASSFTNQPQHF

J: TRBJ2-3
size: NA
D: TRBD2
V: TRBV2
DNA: TGTGCCAGCAGTGAAGTGGGGCGGAGAGCGGGAGACCCAGATACGCAGTATTTT
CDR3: CASSEVGRRAGDPDTQYF

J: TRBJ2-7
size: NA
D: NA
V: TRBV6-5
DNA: TGTGCCAGCAGTTGGGGTGCGTCTCTAGCGAACTACGAGCAGTACTTC
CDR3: CASSWGASLANYEQYF

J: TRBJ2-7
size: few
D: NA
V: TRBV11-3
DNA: TGTGCCAGCAGCTCCAGGGGTACCTACGAGCAGTACTTC
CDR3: CASSSRGTYEQYF

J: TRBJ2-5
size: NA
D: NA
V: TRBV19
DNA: TGTGCCAGTAGTGTCAGGGGGGCAGAGACCCAGTACTTC
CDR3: CASSVRGAETQYF

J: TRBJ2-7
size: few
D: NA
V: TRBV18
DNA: TGTGCCAGCTCACCGGGACTCCTTGGGACCTACGAGCAGTACTTC
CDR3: CASSPGLLGTYEQYF

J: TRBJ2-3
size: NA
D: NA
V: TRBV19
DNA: TGTGCCAGTAAAAACCCAGGGGGGGATACGCAGTATTTT
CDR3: CASKNPGGDTQYF

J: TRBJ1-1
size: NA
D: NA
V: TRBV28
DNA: TGTGCCAGCAGTGAGTATGGGGGGACCACTGAAGCTTTCTTT
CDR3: CASSEYGGTTEAFF

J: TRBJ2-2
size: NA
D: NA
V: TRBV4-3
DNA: TGCGCCAGCAGTAGGGGATTCCCGAACACCGGGGAGCTGTTTTTT
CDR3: CASSRGFPNTGELFF

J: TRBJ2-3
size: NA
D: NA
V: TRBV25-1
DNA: TGTGCCAGCAGTGAGACAGGCTCCACAGATACGCAGTATTTT
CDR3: CASSETGSTDTQYF

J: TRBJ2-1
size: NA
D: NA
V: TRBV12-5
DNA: TGTGCTAGTGGTTTGGCAGGCACTGAGCAGTTCTTC
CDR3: CASGLAGTEQFF

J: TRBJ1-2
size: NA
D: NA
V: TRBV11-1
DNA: TGTGCCAGCAGCTTAGGGACACTTAACTATGGCTACACCTTC
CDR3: CASSLGTLNYGYTF

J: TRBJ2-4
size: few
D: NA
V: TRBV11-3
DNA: TGTGCCAGCAGCTCCCCAGGGGAGAGGTCCAAAAACATTCAGTACTTC
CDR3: CASSSPGERSKNIQYF

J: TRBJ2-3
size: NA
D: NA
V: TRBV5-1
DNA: TGCGCCAGCAGCTTGGTGGGGGATACGCAGTATTTT
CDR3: CASSLVGDTQYF

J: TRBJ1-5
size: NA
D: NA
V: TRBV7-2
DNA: TGTGCCAGCAGCTTAGAGGCGGGCCGGAGCAATCAGCCCCAGCATTTT
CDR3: CASSLEAGRSNQPQHF

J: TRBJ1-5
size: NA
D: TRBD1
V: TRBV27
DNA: TGTGCCAGCAGGTCCGGGACAGGGGGTCAGCCCCAGCATTTT
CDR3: CASRSGTGGQPQHF

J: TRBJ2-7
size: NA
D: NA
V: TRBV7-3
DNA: TGTGCCAGCAGCGGGGCCGGAGGAGCCAGTTCCTACGAGCAGTACTTC
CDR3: CASSGAGGASSYEQYF

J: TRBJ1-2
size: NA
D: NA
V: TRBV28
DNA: TGTGCCAGCAGTCTATTCCGGGACCGCTATGGCTACACCTTC
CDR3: CASSLFRDRYGYTF

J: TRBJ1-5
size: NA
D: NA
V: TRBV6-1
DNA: TGTGCCAGCAGTATCCGGGACAGCAATCAGCCCCAGCATTTT
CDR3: CASSIRDSNQPQHF

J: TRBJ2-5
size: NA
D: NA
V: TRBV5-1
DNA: TGCGCCAGCAGCTTGGCGGGGACACACCAAGAGACCCAGTACTTC
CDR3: CASSLAGTHQETQYF

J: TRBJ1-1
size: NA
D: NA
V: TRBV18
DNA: TGTGCCAGCTCACCACCGTCGTTAACCACTGAAGCTTTCTTT
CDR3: CASSPPSLTTEAFF

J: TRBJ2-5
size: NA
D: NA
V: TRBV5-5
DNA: TGTGCCAGCAGCCCGGAATCATTCCAAGAGACCCAGTACTTC
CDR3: CASSPESFQETQYF

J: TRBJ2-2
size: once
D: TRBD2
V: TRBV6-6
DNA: TGTGCCAGCAGTGGCGGGACTAGCGGGGCCGGGGAGCTGTTTTTT
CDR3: CASSGGTSGAGELFF

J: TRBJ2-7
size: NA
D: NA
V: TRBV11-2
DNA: TGTGCCAGCAGCTTCAGGCTCGGGAGTCTAGACGAGCAGTACTTC
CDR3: CASSFRLGSLDEQYF

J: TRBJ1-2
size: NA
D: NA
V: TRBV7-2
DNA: TGTGCCAGCAGCTCGACGAGGATGAACTATGGCTACACCTTC
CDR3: CASSSTRMNYGYTF

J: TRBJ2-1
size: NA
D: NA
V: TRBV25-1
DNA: TGTGCCAGCAGTGAATTGGGAGCGGGTTACAATGAGCAGTTCTTC
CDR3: CASSELGAGYNEQFF

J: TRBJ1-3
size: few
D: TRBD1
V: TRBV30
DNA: TGTGCCTGGAGTGTTGACAGGGGGCTTGCTGGAAACACCATATATTTT
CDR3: CAWSVDRGLAGNTIYF

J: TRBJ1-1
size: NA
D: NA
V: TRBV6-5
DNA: TGTGCCAGCAGACGGACCATGAACACTGAAGCTTTCTTT
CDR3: CASRRTMNTEAFF

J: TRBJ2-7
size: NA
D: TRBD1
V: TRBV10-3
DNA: TGTGCCACGAGACAGGGTCCCTACGAGCAGTACTTC
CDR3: CATRQGPYEQYF

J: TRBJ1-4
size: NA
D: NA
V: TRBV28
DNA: TGTGCCAGCAGGCCTACGGGGGGCAGGGAAAAACTGTTTTTT
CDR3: CASRPTGGREKLFF

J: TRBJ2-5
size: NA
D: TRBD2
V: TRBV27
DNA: TGTGCCAGCAGTCCTCAGGGTAGCGGGGCTCAAGAGACCCAGTACTTC
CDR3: CASSPQGSGAQETQYF

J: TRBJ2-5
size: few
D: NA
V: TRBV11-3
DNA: TGTGCCAGCGGGTTGCAGGGGACCCAGTACTTC
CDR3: CASGLQGTQYF

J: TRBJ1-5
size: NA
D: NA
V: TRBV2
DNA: TGTGCCGTCCAACAGGGAAACAATCAGCCCCAGCATTTT
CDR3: CAVQQGNNQPQHF

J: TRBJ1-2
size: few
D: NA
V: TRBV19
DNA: TGTGCCAGTAGTATAGATGACCAGGGAGGAGGCTACACCTTC
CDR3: CASSIDDQGGGYTF

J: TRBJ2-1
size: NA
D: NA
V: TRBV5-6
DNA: TGTGCCAGCAGCTTGAAACAGGCCGACTCCTACAATGAGCAGTTCTTC
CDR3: CASSLKQADSYNEQFF

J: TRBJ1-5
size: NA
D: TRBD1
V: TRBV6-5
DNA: TGTGCCAGCAGAGAGGACAGGCGGGGTCAGCCCCAGCATTTT
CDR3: CASREDRRGQPQHF

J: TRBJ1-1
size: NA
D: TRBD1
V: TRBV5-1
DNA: TGCGCCAGCAGCGTACAGGGGATCAAGACTGAAGCTTTCTTT
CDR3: CASSVQGIKTEAFF

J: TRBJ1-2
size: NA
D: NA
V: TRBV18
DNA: TGTGCCAGCTCACCTACCAGCTATAACTATGGCTACACCTTC
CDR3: CASSPTSYNYGYTF

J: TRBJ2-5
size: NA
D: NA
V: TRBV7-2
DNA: TGTGCCAGCAGCATACTAAGACAAGAGACCCAGTACTTC
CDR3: CASSILRQETQYF

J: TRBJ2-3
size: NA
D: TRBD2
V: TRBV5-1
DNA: TGCGCCAGCAGCTTGGGGACTAGCGGGACCACAGATACGCAGTATTTT
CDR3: CASSLGTSGTTDTQYF

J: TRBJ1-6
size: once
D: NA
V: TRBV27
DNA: TGTGCCAGCAGGGGTGGTGGGTCCTATAATTCACCCCTCCACTTT
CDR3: CASRGGGSYNSPLHF

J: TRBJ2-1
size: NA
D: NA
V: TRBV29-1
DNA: TGCAGCGTCTTAGAGACTGGGCGCTCCTACAATGAGCAGTTCTTC
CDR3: CSVLETGRSYNEQFF

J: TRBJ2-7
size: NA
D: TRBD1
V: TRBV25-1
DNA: TGTGCCAGCAGTAGTCGGACAGGACCCTACGAGCAGTACTTC
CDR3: CASSSRTGPYEQYF

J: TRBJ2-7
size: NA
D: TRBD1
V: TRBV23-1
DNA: TGCGCCAGCAGTACCGCGACAGGGGGCGAATCCTACGAGCAGTACTTC
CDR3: CASSTATGGESYEQYF

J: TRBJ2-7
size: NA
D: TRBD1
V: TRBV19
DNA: TGTGCCAGTAGTCGGGACAGGGAGATTCGGGAGCAGTACTTC
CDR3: CASSRDREIREQYF

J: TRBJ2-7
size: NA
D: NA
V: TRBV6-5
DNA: TGTGCCAGCGGGCCTCAATCGGGGCAGTACTTC
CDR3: CASGPQSGQYF

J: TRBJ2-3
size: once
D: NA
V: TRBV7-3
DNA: TGTGCCAGCAGCTCAAGTTACACAGATACGCAGTATTTT
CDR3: CASSSSYTDTQYF

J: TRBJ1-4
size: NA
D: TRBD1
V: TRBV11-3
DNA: TGTGCCAGCAGCCCCCCTGAGGGGGCAAGTGAAAAACTGTTTTTT
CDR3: CASSPPEGASEKLFF

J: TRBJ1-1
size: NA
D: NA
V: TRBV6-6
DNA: TGTGCCAGCAGTTACAGGGTCCCGAGCACTGAAGCTTTCTTT
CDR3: CASSYRVPSTEAFF

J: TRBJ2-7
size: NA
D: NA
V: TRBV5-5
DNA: TGTGCCAGCAGCTTGGGTGGAGGCATACTCTACGAGCAGTACTTC
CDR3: CASSLGGGILYEQYF